Listed here are 11 T cell receptor beta chains from one sample, sequenced in a study. A single record per CDR3 protein comes from TCRdb applying MiXCR to the RT-PCR reads. The sample consists of 650,000 to 800,000 distinct CDR3 sequences, 11% to 15% of them appearing once. Source material: memory CD4+ T cells from blood. The receptors derive from a female donor in good health, serving as a healthy control.

In this sample, this clonotype turned up many times. The CDR3 reads CASRDDPRETWAFF. CDR3 DNA sequence: TGTGCCAGCAGAGACGACCCCCGGGAAACATGGGCTTTCTTT. This chain links TRBV7-2 with TRBJ1-1, with D hard to call. V was pared by 6 bases and J by 11 bases, with 22 bases between. The CDR3 consists of 14 residues. Germline V gene lookup returns CDR1 SGHTA and CDR2 FQGNSA. Full variable domain (outside the CDR3, taken from reference TRBV7-2 and TRBJ1-1): GAGVSQSPSNKVTEKGKDVELRCDPISGHTALYWYRQSLGQGLEFLIYFQGNSAPDKSGLPSDRFSAERTGGSVSTLTIQRTQQEDSAVYLCASRDDPRETWAFFGQGTRLTVV.

Ten or more counts support this clonotype. The chain recombines TRBV5-1 with TRBJ2-3; the D gene is possibly TRBD1 (6 bases). Germline CDR1 SGHRS, CDR2 YFSETQ. Trimming removed 0 bases from V and 7 bases from J, with 12 bases in between. There are 14 residues in the CDR3. The CDR3: CASSLGQETNTQYF. CDR3 DNA: TGCGCCAGCAGCTTGGGACAGGAAACAAATACGCAGTATTTT.

Only a few counts were recorded for this clonotype. The rearrangement links TRBV12-3 or TRBV12-4 to TRBJ2-3; 7 nucleotides align to TRBD2. V shed 5 bases, J shed 2 bases, and the junction held 7 bases outside the gene matches. The CDR3 has 15 amino acids. The CDR3 sequence is CASSHSGDYTDTQYF. As DNA, the CDR3 is TGTGCCAGCAGTCACTCCGGGGACTACACAGATACGCAGTATTTT.

V gene TRBV24-1 combines with J gene TRBJ2-2, with 9 positions matching TRBD1. The V gene's germline CDR1 is KGHDR and CDR2 SFDVKD. V lost 3 bases to trimming and J lost 4 bases; unmatched junction nucleotides: 5. This CDR3 comprises 16 residues. The CDR3 nucleotides are TGTGCCACCAGTGATCCGACAGGGGGTGTCACCGGGGAGCTGTTTTTT. It codes for CATSDPTGGVTGELFF.

The table lists this clonotype with a few counts. This chain joins TRBV7-8 and TRBJ2-7; D ambiguous. V gave up 1 base and J gave up 6 bases, with 13 bases separating them. Germline V CDR1 and CDR2: SGHVS, FQNEAQ. The CDR3 spans 14 residues. The CDR3 reads CASSLEASSIEQYF. DNA for the CDR3: TGTGCCAGCAGCTTAGAGGCTTCTAGTATCGAGCAGTACTTC.

The genes are TRBV20-1 and TRBJ1-1, with 9 bases aligning to TRBD1. Germline loops: CDR1 DFQATT, CDR2 SNEGSKA (reference sequence). Germline trimming cut 1 base from V and 2 bases from J; bases unmatched to any gene: 8. The CDR3 has 16 amino acids. CDR3 in DNA: TGCAGTGCTAGAGGGTACCCGGGACAGGGAAACACTGAAGCTTTCTTT. This gives the protein CSARGYPGQGNTEAFF.

Concerning this clonotype itself: The conserved phenylalanine or tryptophan normally closing the CDR3 is absent here, so this likely arose from a read error. The genes are TRBV10-3 and TRBJ2-5, with D possibly being TRBD2 (6 bases). V was clipped by 6 bases and J by 5 bases, with 16 bases between them. There are 14 residues in the CDR3. The V gene's germline CDR1 is ENHRY and CDR2 SYGVKD. The DNA of the CDR3 is TGTGCCATCAGGGGGACTGGGACGGGGGAGACCCAGTACTTG. Translation: CAIRGTGTGETQYL.

This clonotype appeared many times. This chain joins TRBV7-8 and TRBJ2-3; TRBD2 is a possible D gene (5 bases). Between the trimmed V and J ends, which lost 3 bases and 1 base, there was a span of 20 bases. The length of the CDR3 is 18 residues. Germline lookup yields CDR1 SGHVS and CDR2 FQNEAQ. The CDR3 region is CASSFPLDGLTRTDTQYF. The CDR3 nucleotides read TGTGCCAGCAGCTTTCCGCTTGACGGACTGACGCGCACAGATACGCAGTATTTT.

The CDR3 spells CASSFRANNEQFF. The CDR3 DNA reads TGTGCCAGCAGTTTTCGAGCGAACAATGAGCAGTTCTTC. The chain employs TRBV27 and TRBJ2-1, with D unresolved. Trimming left V 3 bases short and J 5 bases short, with 8 bases between. CDR1 and CDR2 from the germline V gene are MNHEY and SMNVEV (reference sequence). CDR3 size: 13 residues.

This clonotype was observed a few times. The chain recombines TRBV5-1 with TRBJ2-2; 11 bases align to TRBD2. The CDR3 length is 15 residues. Looked up from germline, CDR1 is SGHRS and CDR2 is YFSETQ. Trimming removed 5 bases from V and 0 bases from J; junction bases left unmatched: 0. CDR3 sequence: CASRTSGTNTGELFF. The CDR3, as DNA: TGCGCCAGCAGGACTAGCGGGACGAACACCGGGGAGCTGTTTTTT. Based on the CDR3 plus reference TRBV5-1 and TRBJ2-2, the full variable domain is KAGVTQTPRYLIKTRGQQVTLSCSPISGHRSVSWYQQTPGQGLQFLFEYFSETQRNKGNFPGRFSGRQFSNSRSEMNVSTLELGDSALYLCASRTSGTNTGELFFGEGSRLTVL.

This clonotype was counted only a few times. The chain employs TRBV7-2 and TRBJ2-1, with 8 positions matching TRBD2. From germline, CDR1 is SGHTA and CDR2 FQGNSA. The CDR3 is 14 residues long. V lost 2 bases and J lost 6; bases outside the gene matches: 3. The DNA of the CDR3 is TGTGCCAGCAGCTTAAGCGGGAGAGGCAATGAGCAGTTCTTC. As protein: CASSLSGRGNEQFF.